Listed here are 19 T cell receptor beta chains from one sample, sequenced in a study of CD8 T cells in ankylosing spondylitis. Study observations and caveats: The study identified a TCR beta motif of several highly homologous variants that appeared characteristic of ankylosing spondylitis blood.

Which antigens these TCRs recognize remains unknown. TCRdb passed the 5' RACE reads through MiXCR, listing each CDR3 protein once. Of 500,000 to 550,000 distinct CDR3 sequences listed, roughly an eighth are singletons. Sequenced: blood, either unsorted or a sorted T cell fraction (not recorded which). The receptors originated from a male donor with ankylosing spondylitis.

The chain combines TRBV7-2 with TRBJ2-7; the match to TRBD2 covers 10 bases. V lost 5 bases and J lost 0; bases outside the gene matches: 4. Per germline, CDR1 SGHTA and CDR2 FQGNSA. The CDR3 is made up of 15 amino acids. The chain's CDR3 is CASSTSGRASYEQYF. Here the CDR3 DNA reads TGTGCCAGCAGCACGAGCGGGAGGGCCTCCTACGAGCAGTACTTC.

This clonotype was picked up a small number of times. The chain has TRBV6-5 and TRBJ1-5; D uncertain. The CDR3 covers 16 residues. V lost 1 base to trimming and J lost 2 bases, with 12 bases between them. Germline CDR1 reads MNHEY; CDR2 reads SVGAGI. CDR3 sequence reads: CASSYWAGIGNQPQHF. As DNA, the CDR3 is TGTGCCAGCAGTTACTGGGCAGGTATCGGCAATCAGCCCCAGCATTTT.

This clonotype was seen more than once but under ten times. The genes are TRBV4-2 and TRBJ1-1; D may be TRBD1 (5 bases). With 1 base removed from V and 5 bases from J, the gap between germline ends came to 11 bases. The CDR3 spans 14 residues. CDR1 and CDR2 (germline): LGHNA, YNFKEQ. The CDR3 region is CASSQVAGGTEAFF. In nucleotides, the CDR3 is TGTGCCAGCAGCCAAGTTGCGGGGGGAACTGAAGCTTTCTTT.

CDR3 region: CATSRGEGAYNEQFF. CDR3 DNA sequence: TGTGCCACCAGCAGAGGAGAGGGGGCTTACAATGAGCAGTTCTTC. The chain has TRBV15 and TRBJ2-1; 7 nucleotides line up with TRBD1. The ends lost 1 base at V and 4 bases at J; junction bases unmatched: 4. This CDR3 comprises 15 residues. Germline values: CDR1 LNHNV, CDR2 YYDKDF (reference sequence).

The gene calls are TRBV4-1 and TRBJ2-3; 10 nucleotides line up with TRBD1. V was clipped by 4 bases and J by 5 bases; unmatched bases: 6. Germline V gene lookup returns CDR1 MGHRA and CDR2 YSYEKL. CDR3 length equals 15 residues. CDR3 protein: CASSPPDRGVDTQYF. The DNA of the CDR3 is TGCGCCAGCAGCCCCCCGGACAGGGGGGTAGATACGCAGTATTTT.

The CDR3 nucleotides read TGTGCCACCAGCAATCGTAGCGGGCACTCCTACAATGAGCAGTTCTTC. Protein sequence: CATSNRSGHSYNEQFF. The chain recombines TRBV15 with TRBJ2-1, with 7 bases matching TRBD2. This CDR3 comprises 16 residues. V dropped 4 bases and J dropped 0; count of bases not matched to a gene: 6. The germline CDR1 and CDR2 sequences are LNHNV and YYDKDF (reference sequence).

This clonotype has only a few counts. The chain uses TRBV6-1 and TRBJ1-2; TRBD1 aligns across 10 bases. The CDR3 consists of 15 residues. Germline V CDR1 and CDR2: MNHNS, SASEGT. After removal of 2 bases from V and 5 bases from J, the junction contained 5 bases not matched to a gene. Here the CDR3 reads CASSESWDRGYGYTF. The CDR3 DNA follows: TGTGCCAGCAGTGAAAGTTGGGACAGGGGATATGGCTACACCTTC.

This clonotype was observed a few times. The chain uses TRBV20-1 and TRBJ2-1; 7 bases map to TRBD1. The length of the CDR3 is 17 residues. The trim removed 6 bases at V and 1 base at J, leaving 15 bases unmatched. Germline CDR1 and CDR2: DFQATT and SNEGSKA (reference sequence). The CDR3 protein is CSAGQAIHSPSYNEQFF. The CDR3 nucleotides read TGCAGTGCCGGACAGGCGATTCACAGTCCATCCTACAATGAGCAGTTCTTC.

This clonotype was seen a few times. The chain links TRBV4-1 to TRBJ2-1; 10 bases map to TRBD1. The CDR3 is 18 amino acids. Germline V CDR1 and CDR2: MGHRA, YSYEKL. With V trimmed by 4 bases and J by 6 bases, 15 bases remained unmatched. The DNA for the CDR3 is TGCGCCAGCAGCCGGGTGGTGGGCGGGACAGGGGAGATCAATGAGCAGTTCTTC. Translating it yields CASSRVVGGTGEINEQFF.

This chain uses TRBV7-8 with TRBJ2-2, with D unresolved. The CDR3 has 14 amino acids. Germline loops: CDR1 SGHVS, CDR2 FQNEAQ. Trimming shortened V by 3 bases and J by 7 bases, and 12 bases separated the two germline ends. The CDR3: CASSFLAAGGELFF. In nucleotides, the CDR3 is TGTGCCAGCAGCTTTCTCGCGGCAGGCGGGGAGCTGTTTTTT.

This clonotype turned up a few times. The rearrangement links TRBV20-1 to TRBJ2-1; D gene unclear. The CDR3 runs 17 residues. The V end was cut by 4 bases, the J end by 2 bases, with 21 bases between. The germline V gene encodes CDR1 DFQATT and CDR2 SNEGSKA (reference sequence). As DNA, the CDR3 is TGCAGTGCTACATTTCTACCCGTTGCGTCCCCCTACAATGAGCAGTTCTTC. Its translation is CSATFLPVASPYNEQFF.

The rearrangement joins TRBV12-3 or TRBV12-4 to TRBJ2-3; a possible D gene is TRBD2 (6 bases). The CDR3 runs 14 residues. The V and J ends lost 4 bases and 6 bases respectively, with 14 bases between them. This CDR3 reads CASSSDGSGDTQYF. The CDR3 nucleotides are TGTGCCAGCAGTTCAGACGGGAGCGGCGATACGCAGTATTTT.

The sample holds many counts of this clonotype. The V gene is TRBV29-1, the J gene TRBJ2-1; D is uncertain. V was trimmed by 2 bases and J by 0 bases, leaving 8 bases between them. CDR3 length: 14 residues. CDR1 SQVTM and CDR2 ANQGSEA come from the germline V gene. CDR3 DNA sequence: TGCAGCGTTGAAACGCCTAGCTCCTACAATGAGCAGTTCTTC. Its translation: CSVETPSSYNEQFF.

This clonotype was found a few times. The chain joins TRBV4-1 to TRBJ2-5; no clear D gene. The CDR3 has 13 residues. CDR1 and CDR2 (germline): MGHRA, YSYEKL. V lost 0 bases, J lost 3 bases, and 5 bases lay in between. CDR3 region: CASSQDQEETQYF. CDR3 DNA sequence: TGCGCCAGCAGCCAAGATCAAGAAGAGACCCAGTACTTC.

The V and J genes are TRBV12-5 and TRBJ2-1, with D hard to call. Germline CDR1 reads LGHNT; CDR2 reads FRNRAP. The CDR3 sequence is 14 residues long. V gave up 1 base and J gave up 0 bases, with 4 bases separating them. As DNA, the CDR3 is TGTGCTAGTGGTTTGGAGAGCTCCTACAATGAGCAGTTCTTC. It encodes CASGLESSYNEQFF.

The CDR3 DNA is TGTGCCAGCAGCGTAACCGGGACAGGGGTCTATGGCTACACCTTC. Protein product: CASSVTGTGVYGYTF. The rearrangement uses TRBV9 and TRBJ1-2; 10 bases align to TRBD1. Trimming removed 1 base from V and 4 bases from J; junction bases left unmatched: 4. The CDR3 runs 15 residues. Germline CDR1 and CDR2: SGDLS and YYNGEE.

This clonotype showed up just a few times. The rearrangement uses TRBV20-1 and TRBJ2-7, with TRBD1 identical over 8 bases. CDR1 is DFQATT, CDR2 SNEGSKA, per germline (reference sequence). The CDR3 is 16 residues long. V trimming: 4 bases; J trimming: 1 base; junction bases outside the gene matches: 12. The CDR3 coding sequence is TGCAGTGCTATAGCTAGAGGGGACAGGTTATCCTACGAGCAGTACTTC. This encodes CSAIARGDRLSYEQYF.

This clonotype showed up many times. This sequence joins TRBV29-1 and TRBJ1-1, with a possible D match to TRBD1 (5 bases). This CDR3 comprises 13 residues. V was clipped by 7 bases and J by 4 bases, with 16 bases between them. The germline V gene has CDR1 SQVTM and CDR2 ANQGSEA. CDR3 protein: CSGRRGVATEAFF. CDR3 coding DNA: TGCAGCGGCCGCCGGGGGGTTGCCACTGAAGCTTTCTTT.

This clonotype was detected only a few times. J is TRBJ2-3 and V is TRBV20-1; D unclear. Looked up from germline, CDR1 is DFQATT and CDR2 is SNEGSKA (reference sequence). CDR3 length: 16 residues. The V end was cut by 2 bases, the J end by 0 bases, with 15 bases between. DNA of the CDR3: TGCAGTGCTAGAAATCGGGCGGCCTTTAGCACAGATACGCAGTATTTT. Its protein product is CSARNRAAFSTDTQYF.